This T cell receptor (beta chain) was identified during a study of CD8 T cells in Susac syndrome. The ends were cut back, 2 bases at V and 3 bases at J, with 12 bases in the middle. The CDR3 sequence is 15 residues long. Germline CDR1 reads SGHTA; CDR2 reads FQGTGA. With random hexamers, roughly 0.45 to 1 ug RNA was reverse transcribed. Amplification of TCR beta CDR3 spanned 54 Vbeta and 13 Jbeta via immunoSEQ multiplex PCR. MiXCR, run by TCRdb on the immunoSEQ multiplex PCR reads, gives a single entry per CDR3 protein. The data contain about 250,000 distinct CDR3 sequences, 93% of them singletons. The chain has TRBV7-3 and TRBJ2-3; perhaps D is TRBD1 or TRBD2 (5 bases each). The sequenced material came from CD4+ T cells from PBMCs. This TCR derives from a human donor with multiple sclerosis. The CDR3 sequence: CASSLGGHRTDTQYF. The CDR3 region has the DNA TGTGCCAGCAGCTTAGGAGGACATCGAACAGATACGCAGTATTTT.